This TCR beta chain was observed in a study of pediatric ulcerative colitis. Findings and caveats of the study: Blood-rectal clonal overlap within each person was significantly higher in ulcerative colitis patients than controls. Two rectal CDR3 clonotypes occurred in all ulcerative colitis patients.

Regarding this clone: What it binds is unknown.

The CDR3 is made up of 15 amino acids. V lost 4 bases, J lost 2 bases, and 7 bases stayed unmatched. Per germline, CDR1 MNHNS and CDR2 SASEGT. This was a survey-level run. Sequencing was performed with immunoSEQ multiplex PCR; in TCRdb, only in-frame clones are kept and a portion is missing. The sample has 9,000 to 10,000 clones, roughly 88% seen once. At colonoscopy, a blood sample was also collected. Specimen: blood. J is TRBJ1-1 and V is TRBV6-1; TRBD1 matches 7 bases. The origin of this receptor is a girl aged 10-17 years with moderate ulcerative colitis. CDR3 region: CASSAGQAGNTEAFF. CDR3 in DNA: TGTGCCAGCAGTGCTGGACAGGCCGGAAACACTGAAGCTTTCTTT.